This T cell receptor beta chain came from a study of blood T cell repertoires in COVID-19. Study context: There were acute and convalescent COVID-19 samples, and they came from the United States, Italy and Spain. PBMCs, B-cell-depleted T cells, or T cells provided the cDNA or gDNA that made up the material.

This clone was counted between two and nine times. This CDR3 is built from 14 residues. J was trimmed by 5 bases and V by 7 bases; bases with no gene match: 9. Per the germline V gene, CDR1 is SGHRS and CDR2 is YFSETQ. Per the original methods: Reference gene primer amplification yielded estimated nucleated cell counts. The assay was immunoSEQ multiplex PCR, and TCRdb's table has in-frame clones only and misses some. Clone size and V and J calls were adopted from that table, with D and trimming inferred from the DNA. In the table there are approximately 250,000 clones, 83% of which are singletons. This sequence joins TRBV5-1 and TRBJ1-5; 7 positions match TRBD1. The origin of this receptor is a human donor in a cohort sampled during active COVID-19. Sample: peripheral blood. This CDR3 is CASRDSPWDQPQHF. CDR3 nucleotides: TGCGCCAGCCGGGACAGTCCATGGGATCAGCCCCAGCATTTT.